A single sample is the source of the 23 T cell receptor beta chains below, sequenced in a study of CD8+ T cells in alopecia areata. Extracted from the samples, RNA was reverse transcribed into cDNA to serve as the sequencing template. Clones were read by immunoSEQ multiplex PCR, and TCRdb kept only the in-frame ones, dropping some. This table holds 80,000 to 100,000 clones, roughly two fifths found once. The sequenced material came from CD4+ T cells sorted from blood. The receptors derive from a human donor with alopecia areata.

This clone turned up a few times. This sequence joins TRBV29-1 and TRBJ2-1, with D tentatively TRBD1 (6 bases). Trimming removed 4 bases from V and 8 bases from J, with 9 bases in between. CDR3 length: 11 amino acids. In germline, CDR1 is SQVTM, CDR2 ANQGSEA. The CDR3 sequence: CSVGTAYEQFF. DNA of the CDR3: TGCAGCGTTGGGACAGCATATGAGCAGTTCTTC.

V and J are TRBV4-2 and TRBJ2-3; 7 bases match TRBD2. The CDR3 consists of 15 residues. Germline V CDR1 and CDR2: LGHNA, YNFKEQ. V was pared by 4 bases and J by 4 bases, with 8 bases of the junction left unmatched. DNA of the CDR3: TGTGCCAGCAGCCCGAGGACTAGTGATGCAGATACGCAGTATTTT. Translating gives CASSPRTSDADTQYF.

The table lists this clone with a few counts. The chain has TRBV28 and TRBJ2-1; 13 nucleotides line up with TRBD2. Trimming at V came to 5 bases and at J to 6 bases, leaving 7 bases not matched to a gene. The CDR3 runs 16 residues. The V gene's germline CDR1 is MDHEN and CDR2 SYDVKM. The chain's CDR3 is CASSHSGTSGTNEQFF. DNA of the CDR3: TGTGCCAGCAGTCACTCCGGGACTAGCGGGACCAATGAGCAGTTCTTC. Variable domain in full (rest from reference TRBV28 and TRBJ2-1): DVKVTQSSRYLVKRTGEKVFLECVQDMDHENMFWYRQDPGLGLRLIYFSYDVKMKEKGDIPEGYSVSREKKERFSLILESASTNQTSMYLCASSHSGTSGTNEQFFGPGTRLTVL.

The chain is built from TRBV30 and TRBJ2-1; 8 nucleotides align to TRBD2. Germline CDR1 and CDR2: GTSNPN and SVGIG (reference sequence). V was clipped by 1 base and J by 9 bases; unmatched bases: 14. The length of the CDR3 is 16 residues. The CDR3 region has the DNA TGTGCCTGGAGTGAAGGGATAGCGGGGCACATGGGTGAGCAGTTCTTC. The encoded protein is CAWSEGIAGHMGEQFF.

This clone has only a few counts. V and J are TRBV29-1 and TRBJ2-7; TRBD2 matches at 8 bases. The CDR3 runs 14 residues. Trimming cost V 7 bases and J 5 bases; bases outside gene matches: 13. Germline lookup yields CDR1 SQVTM and CDR2 ANQGSEA. The CDR3 sequence is CSAGVTGGADEQYF. CDR3 DNA sequence: TGCAGCGCTGGGGTGACGGGGGGGGCGGACGAGCAGTACTTC.

This clone has just a few counts. This sample includes further DNA sequences coding for the same CDR3. The CDR3 DNA reads TGCAGCGTGGAGGACAGCTACGAGCAGTACTTC. This encodes CSVEDSYEQYF. The chain carries TRBV29-1 and TRBJ2-7; D is possibly TRBD1 (6 bases). This CDR3 has 11 residues. The germline V gene encodes CDR1 SQVTM and CDR2 ANQGSEA. V shed 6 bases and J shed 3 bases, with 9 bases lying between them.

Only a few counts were recorded for this clone. The CDR3 DNA sequence: TGTGCCAGCAGTTTACGACAGGGTAATCAGCCCCAGCATTTT. It translates to CASSLRQGNQPQHF. The rearrangement joins TRBV27 to TRBJ1-5, with 7 bases that match TRBD1. This CDR3 comprises 14 residues. The V and J ends lost 2 bases and 4 bases, in that order; junction bases with no gene match: 2. CDR1 is MNHEY and CDR2 is SMNVEV in the germline V gene (reference sequence).

The CDR3 region has the DNA TGTGCCAGCAAGGAGGCCCTCTACAATGAGCAGTTCTTC. The encoded protein is CASKEALYNEQFF. The rearrangement links TRBV2 to TRBJ2-1; D is perhaps TRBD2 (5 bases). Per the germline V gene, CDR1 is SNHLY and CDR2 is FYNNEI. CDR3 length: 13 residues. V was clipped by 7 bases and J by 3 bases, with 10 bases between them.

This clone was seen a handful of times. This chain uses TRBV29-1 with TRBJ2-1; 9 nucleotides agree with TRBD2. CDR1 and CDR2 from the germline V gene are SQVTM and ANQGSEA. This CDR3 comprises 15 residues. V shed 8 bases and J 0 bases; nucleotides not matched to a gene: 8. Here the CDR3 reads CSIAGEGASYNEQFF. The CDR3 DNA sequence: TGCAGCATAGCGGGAGAGGGGGCCTCCTACAATGAGCAGTTCTTC.

The V call is TRBV29-1, the J call TRBJ2-2, with D possibly matching TRBD1 (8 bases). Germline CDR1 SQVTM, CDR2 ANQGSEA. The CDR3 covers 17 residues. V lost 6 bases and J lost 4, with 24 bases in between. For the CDR3, the DNA is TGCAGCGTCCGTAAGGGGGGGACAGGAGGGAGCACCGGGGAGCTGTTTTTT. Protein product: CSVRKGGTGGSTGELFF.

The chain combines TRBV11-2 with TRBJ2-3, with D possibly matching TRBD2 (5 bases). Germline CDR1 is SGHAT and CDR2 is FQNNGV. Trimming pared 2 bases from V and 6 bases from J, leaving 18 bases between. The CDR3 has 16 residues. The CDR3 DNA follows: TGTGCCAGCAGCTTAACCCCAAGAGGGAGAGTGGATACGCAGTATTTT. Protein product: CASSLTPRGRVDTQYF.

This clone was seen a handful of times. The chain is built from TRBV29-1 and TRBJ2-5, with 9 bases identical to TRBD1. V gave up 7 bases and J gave up 3 bases; unmatched junction bases: 6. The germline CDR1 and CDR2 sequences are SQVTM and ANQGSEA. The CDR3 is made up of 13 amino acids. The CDR3 is CSGGQGGKETQYF. The CDR3 DNA reads as TGCAGCGGGGGACAGGGCGGGAAAGAGACCCAGTACTTC.

The chain employs TRBV2 and TRBJ2-2; D possibly corresponds to TRBD1 (7 bases). The germline CDR1 and CDR2 sequences are SNHLY and FYNNEI. Trimming pared 7 bases from V and 7 bases from J, leaving 13 bases between. CDR3 size: 13 residues. The CDR3 sequence is CASTGGGHGELFF. Written as DNA, the CDR3 is TGTGCCAGCACTGGAGGGGGCCACGGGGAGCTGTTTTTT. Complete variable domain (other parts from reference TRBV2 and TRBJ2-2): EPEVTQTPSHQVTQMGQEVILRCVPISNHLYFYWYRQILGQKVEFLVSFYNNEISEKSEIFDDQFSVERPDGSNFTLKIRSTKLEDSAMYFCASTGGGHGELFFGEGSRLTVL.

The rearrangement joins TRBV11-2 to TRBJ2-3; 8 bases agree with TRBD2. Unmatched junction bases numbered 6, after V lost 4 bases and J lost 6 bases. The CDR3 extends over 14 amino acids. In germline, CDR1 is SGHAT, CDR2 FQNNGV. The CDR3 bases are TGTGCCAGCAGCTCCCCTCCGGGAGGGGATACGCAGTATTTT. Residues: CASSSPPGGDTQYF.

The genes are TRBV20-1 and TRBJ1-2, with D uncertain. Germline lookup yields CDR1 DFQATT and CDR2 SNEGSKA (reference sequence). Deletions cut 5 bases from V and 3 bases from J, with 7 bases between. The CDR3 spans 11 residues. The CDR3 loop reads CSAPRDYGYTF. CDR3 coding DNA: TGCAGTGCTCCGCGGGACTATGGCTACACCTTC.

The table lists this clone with a few counts. The chain carries TRBV29-1 and TRBJ1-1; the D gene is possibly TRBD1 (6 bases). The germline gives CDR1 SQVTM, CDR2 ANQGSEA. The germline V and J ends were trimmed by 4 bases and 7 bases, with 16 bases remaining between them. The CDR3 has 13 amino acids. CDR3: CSVGNRERSEAFF. The DNA of the CDR3 is TGCAGCGTTGGGAACAGGGAGAGGAGTGAAGCTTTCTTT.

This clone was picked up a small number of times. The J gene is TRBJ2-6, the V gene TRBV29-1; D not certain. V was trimmed by 4 bases and J by 0 bases, leaving 10 bases between them. The length of the CDR3 is 15 residues. Germline V gives CDR1 SQVTM, CDR2 ANQGSEA. In DNA form, the CDR3 reads TGCAGCGTTGGATCGCTGAACTCTGGGGCCAACGTCCTGACTTTC. This translates into CSVGSLNSGANVLTF.

The chain links TRBV29-1 to TRBJ1-1; no definite D call. This CDR3 has 12 amino acids. Germline values: CDR1 SQVTM, CDR2 ANQGSEA. V was shortened by 2 bases and J by 3 bases, with 7 bases between the two germline ends. The CDR3 nucleotides read TGCAGCGTTGAAACGGGTTACACTGAAGCTTTCTTT. Its translation is CSVETGYTEAFF.

This clone was recorded a few times. The CDR3 is CASSSQMNTEAFF. CDR3 DNA: TGCGCCAGCAGCTCTCAGATGAACACTGAAGCTTTCTTT. The chain carries TRBV5-1 and TRBJ1-1; no clear D. V was clipped by 3 bases and J by 0 bases, with 6 bases between them. Germline V lookup: CDR1 SGHRS, CDR2 YFSETQ. The CDR3 length is 13 residues.

The chain is built from TRBV4-1 and TRBJ1-1, with 8 positions matching TRBD1. CDR1 and CDR2 from the germline V gene are MGHRA and YSYEKL. V trimming: 3 bases; J trimming: 4 bases; junction bases outside the gene matches: 19. CDR3 length: 19 residues. This CDR3 is CASSQTLRPKDRVGTEAFF. CDR3 in DNA: TGCGCCAGCAGCCAGACTCTCCGTCCGAAGGACAGGGTAGGCACTGAAGCTTTCTTT.

V and J are TRBV30 and TRBJ2-1; TRBD2 matches at 8 bases. This CDR3 region has 11 residues. CDR1 and CDR2 (germline): GTSNPN, SVGIG (reference sequence). Losses at the gene ends were 6 bases for V and 6 bases for J; bases not matched to a gene: 1. The CDR3 bases are TGTGCCTGTAGCGGGATCAATGAGCAGTTCTTC. Its translation: CACSGINEQFF.

In its sample, this clone was seen a few times. The chain is built from TRBV29-1 and TRBJ2-7; D remains ambiguous. Trimming removed 6 bases at V and 2 bases at J, with 14 bases between. This CDR3 spans 13 amino acids. The germline V gene has CDR1 SQVTM and CDR2 ANQGSEA. CDR3 region: CSVMRPLTYEQYF. CDR3 coding DNA: TGCAGCGTCATGAGGCCCCTGACCTACGAGCAGTACTTC.

This clone was seen more than once but under ten times. The gene calls are TRBV2 and TRBJ1-2; possible D gene TRBD1, 6 bases. V was clipped by 11 bases and J by 4 bases, with 20 bases between them. The CDR3 totals 14 residues. Germline loops: CDR1 SNHLY, CDR2 FYNNEI. The CDR3 reads CAGYGGGGSYGYTF. Here the CDR3 DNA reads TGTGCCGGATACGGCGGGGGGGGCTCCTATGGCTACACCTTC.